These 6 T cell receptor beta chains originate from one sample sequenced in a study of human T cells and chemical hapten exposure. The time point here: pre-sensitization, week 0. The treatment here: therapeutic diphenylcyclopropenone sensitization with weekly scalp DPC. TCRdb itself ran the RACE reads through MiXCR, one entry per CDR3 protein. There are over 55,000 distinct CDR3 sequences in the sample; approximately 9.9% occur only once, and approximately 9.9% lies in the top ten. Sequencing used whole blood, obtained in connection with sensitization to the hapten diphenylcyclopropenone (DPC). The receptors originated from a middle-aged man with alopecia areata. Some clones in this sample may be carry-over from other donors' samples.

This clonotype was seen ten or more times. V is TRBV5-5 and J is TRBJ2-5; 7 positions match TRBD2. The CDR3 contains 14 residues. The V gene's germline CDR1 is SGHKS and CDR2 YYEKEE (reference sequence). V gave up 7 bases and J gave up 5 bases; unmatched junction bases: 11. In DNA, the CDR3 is TGTGCCAGCTCTCGGGCGGGAGTAAGCGAGACCCAGTACTTC. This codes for CASSRAGVSETQYF.

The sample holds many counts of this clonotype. For the CDR3, the DNA is TGTGCCAGCAGCGGGGACAGGGCCTCAAGTAAAGGCGTGAATGAAAAACTGTTTTTT. Its translation is CASSGDRASSKGVNEKLFF. V and J are TRBV6-1 and TRBJ1-4, with 9 bases matching TRBD1. This CDR3 is 19 amino acids long. With V trimmed by 6 bases and J by 5 bases, 19 bases remained unmatched. Germline-derived CDR1 and CDR2 are MNHNS and SASEGT.

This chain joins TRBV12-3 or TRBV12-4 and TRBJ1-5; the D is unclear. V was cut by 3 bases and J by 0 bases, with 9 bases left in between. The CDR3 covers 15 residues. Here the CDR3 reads CASSLTDNSNQPQHF. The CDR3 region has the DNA TGTGCCAGCAGTTTGACTGATAATAGCAATCAGCCCCAGCATTTT.

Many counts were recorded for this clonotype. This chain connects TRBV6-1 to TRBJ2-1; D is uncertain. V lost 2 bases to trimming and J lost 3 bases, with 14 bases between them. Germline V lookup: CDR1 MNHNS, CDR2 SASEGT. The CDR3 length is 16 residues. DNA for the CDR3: TGTGCCAGCAGTGAACGCATCTTCGGAAGCTACAATGAGCAGTTCTTC. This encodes CASSERIFGSYNEQFF.

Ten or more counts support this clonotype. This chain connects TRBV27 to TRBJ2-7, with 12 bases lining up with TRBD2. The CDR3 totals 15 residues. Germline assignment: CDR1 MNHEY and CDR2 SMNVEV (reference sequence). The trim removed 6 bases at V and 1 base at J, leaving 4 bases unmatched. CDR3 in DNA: TGTGCCAGCAGACCACTAGCGGGGGGTTCCTACGAGCAGTACTTC. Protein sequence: CASRPLAGGSYEQYF.

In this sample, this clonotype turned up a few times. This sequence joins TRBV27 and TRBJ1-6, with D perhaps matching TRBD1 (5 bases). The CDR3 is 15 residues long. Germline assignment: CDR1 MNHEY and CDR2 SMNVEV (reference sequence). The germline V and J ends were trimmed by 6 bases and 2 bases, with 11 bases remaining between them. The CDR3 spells CASRTQGPYNSPLHF. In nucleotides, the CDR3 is TGTGCCAGCAGGACGCAGGGTCCCTATAATTCACCCCTCCACTTT.